One and the same sample provided the 15 T cell receptor beta chains below, sequenced in a study of cytomegalovirus exposure and HLA in healthy donors. With 60 Vbeta and 13 Jbeta primers, the PCR was carried out. Profiling relied on immunoSEQ multiplex PCR, and the TCRdb table lists in-frame clones only, not all of them. The sample lists about 210,000 clones; around 82% were seen once. The sample taken for sequencing was PBMCs. The source of these receptors is a woman aged 25 to 39 in good health and CMV-seropositive.

The J gene is TRBJ2-5, the V gene TRBV11-3, with D possibly TRBD2 on 6 matching bases. The germline V gene encodes CDR1 SGHNT and CDR2 YENEEA. The ends were cut back, 0 bases at V and 5 bases at J, with 16 bases in the middle. There are 16 residues in the CDR3. The CDR3 DNA sequence: TGTGCCAGCAGCTTAGATCTATTGGGAGGTGGGGAGACCCAGTACTTC. Translation gives CASSLDLLGGGETQYF. Combining the CDR3 with reference TRBV11-3 and TRBJ2-5 gives the whole variable domain EAGVVQSPRYKIIEKKQPVAFWCNPISGHNTLYWYLQNLGQGPELLIRYENEEAVDDSQLPKDRFSAERLKGVDSTLKIQPAELGDSAVYLCASSLDLLGGGETQYFGPGTRLLVL.

This clone was detected a few times. The V call is TRBV29-1, the J call TRBJ1-1, with TRBD1 identical over 8 bases. The CDR3 is 14 amino acids. Germline V CDR1 and CDR2: SQVTM, ANQGSEA. V shed 4 bases, J shed 11 bases, and the junction held 15 bases outside the gene matches. CDR3 in amino acids: CSVAASLNRGEAFF. The DNA of the CDR3 is TGCAGCGTTGCGGCGAGTTTAAACAGGGGGGAGGCTTTCTTT. Complete variable domain (other parts from reference TRBV29-1 and TRBJ1-1): SAVISQKPSRDICQRGTSLTIQCQVDSQVTMMFWYRQQPGQSLTLIATANQGSEATYESGFVIDKFPISRPNLTFSTLTVSNMSPEDSSIYLCSVAASLNRGEAFFGQGTRLTVV.

The chain recombines TRBV11-2 with TRBJ2-1, with D hard to call. There are 13 residues in the CDR3. Germline CDR1 SGHAT, CDR2 FQNNGV. V was cut by 1 base and J by 6 bases, with 7 bases left in between. Written as DNA, the CDR3 is TGTGCCAGCAGCTTAGGAGTGGTCAATGAGCAGTTCTTC. Translated, it gives CASSLGVVNEQFF.

This clone was counted only a few times. Other DNA sequences in the same sample also yield this CDR3. The V call is TRBV7-2, the J call TRBJ2-3; 8 positions match TRBD2. V shed 1 base, J shed 1 base, and the junction held 4 bases outside the gene matches. Per the germline V gene, CDR1 is SGHTA and CDR2 is FQGNSA. This CDR3 has 16 amino acids. The CDR3 protein is CASSLGLAGGTDTQYF. The CDR3 region has the DNA TGTGCCAGCAGCTTAGGCCTAGCGGGTGGCACAGATACGCAGTATTTT.

This clone was picked up a small number of times. The chain recombines TRBV7-3 with TRBJ2-3; possibly TRBD2 for D (5 bases). Trimming took off 4 bases at V and 9 bases at J, with 17 bases between the two ends. The CDR3 loop spans 14 amino acids. Germline V gene lookup returns CDR1 SGHTA and CDR2 FQGTGA. CDR3 nucleotides: TGTGCCAGCAGCTCATACACGGAGGAGGACACGCAGTATTTT. Translated, it gives CASSSYTEEDTQYF. Full variable domain (remainder filled in from reference TRBV7-3 and TRBJ2-3): GAGVSQTPSNKVTEKGKYVELRCDPISGHTALYWYRQSLGQGPEFLIYFQGTGAADDSGLPNDRFFAVRPEGSVSTLKIQRTERGDSAVYLCASSSYTEEDTQYFGPGTRLTVL.

This clone was seen only once. The gene calls are TRBV7-2 and TRBJ2-7; TRBD2 matches at 11 bases. The germline V gene encodes CDR1 SGHTA and CDR2 FQGNSA. The CDR3 consists of 15 residues. V was clipped by 5 bases and J by 7 bases; unmatched bases: 10. The CDR3 reads CASSVTSGGPLEQYF. The CDR3 coding sequence is TGTGCCAGCAGCGTAACTAGCGGGGGCCCCCTAGAGCAGTACTTC.

The chain combines TRBV18 with TRBJ1-5, with 8 bases matching TRBD1. V shed 5 bases, J shed 4 bases, and the junction held 1 base outside the gene matches. Germline V gene lookup returns CDR1 KGHSH and CDR2 LQKENI. CDR3 length: 13 residues. The CDR3 DNA reads as TGTGCCAGCTCAAGGACAGGGAATCAGCCCCAGCATTTT. It is translated as CASSRTGNQPQHF.

The chain has TRBV29-1 and TRBJ2-5; 8 bases line up with TRBD1. The J call may be incorrect, as the DNA end agrees better with TRBJ2-7. CDR1 and CDR2 (germline): SQVTM, ANQGSEA. The CDR3 has 12 amino acids. The CDR3: CSVGQGAHEQYF. In nucleotides, the CDR3 is TGCAGCGTTGGCCAGGGGGCTCACGAGCAGTACTTC.

This chain joins TRBV5-6 and TRBJ2-2; 8 bases fit TRBD1. V trimming: 1 base; J trimming: 2 bases; junction bases outside the gene matches: 1. There are 15 residues in the CDR3. From germline, CDR1 is SGHDT and CDR2 YYEEEE. The CDR3 sequence is CASSLPGGNTGELFF. The CDR3 DNA reads TGTGCCAGCAGCTTGCCAGGGGGCAACACCGGGGAGCTGTTTTTT.

This chain uses TRBV5-1 with TRBJ2-1; D is perhaps TRBD2 (6 bases). The CDR3 is made up of 14 amino acids. CDR1 and CDR2 (germline): SGHRS, YFSETQ. The ends were cut back, 3 bases at V and 5 bases at J, with 12 bases in the middle. CDR3 in amino acids: CASSSHGRDNEQFF. The CDR3 DNA reads as TGCGCCAGCAGCTCACACGGGAGAGACAATGAGCAGTTCTTC.

The rearrangement links TRBV19 to TRBJ1-1; 8 bases agree with TRBD1. The ends lost 5 bases at V and 10 bases at J; junction bases unmatched: 9. The CDR3 is 13 amino acids. The germline V gene has CDR1 LNHDA and CDR2 SQIVND (reference sequence). CDR3 loop: CASSPRGLSGAFF. The CDR3 nucleotides are TGTGCCAGTAGTCCCAGGGGGCTAAGCGGAGCTTTCTTT.

The chain recombines TRBV28 with TRBJ2-3; 8 bases map to TRBD2. This CDR3 is 14 amino acids long. The germline CDR1 and CDR2 sequences are MDHEN and SYDVKM. The J segment lost 5 bases and the V segment lost 6 bases, leaving 7 bases of the junction unmatched. The CDR3 bases are TGTGCCAGCAGACCCCGGACTAGCTTAGATACGCAGTATTTT. As protein: CASRPRTSLDTQYF.

The rearrangement uses TRBV9 and TRBJ1-5, with D possibly TRBD1 on 5 matching bases. V was cut by 1 base and J by 1 base, with 12 bases left in between. The CDR3 runs 16 residues. The germline gives CDR1 SGDLS, CDR2 YYNGEE. The CDR3 protein is CASSVPQGWSNQPQHF. The CDR3 DNA reads as TGTGCCAGCAGCGTACCCCAGGGTTGGAGCAATCAGCCCCAGCATTTT.

The chain links TRBV7-9 to TRBJ2-5, with TRBD2 identical over 10 bases. Looked up from germline, CDR1 is SEHNR and CDR2 is FQNEAQ (reference sequence). Trimming took 2 bases from V and 3 from J; bases not matched to a gene: 3. CDR3 length: 15 amino acids. The CDR3 spells CASSLSTSGKETQYF. In DNA, the CDR3 is TGTGCCAGCAGCTTATCCACTAGCGGGAAAGAGACCCAGTACTTC.

The V and J genes are TRBV6-6 and TRBJ2-5; a weak D match, TRBD1 (6 bases). With the DNA end fitting TRBJ2-7 better, the J assignment may be wrong. Germline CDR1 MNHNY, CDR2 SVGAGI (reference sequence). The CDR3 totals 15 residues. CDR3 residues: CASSYPGRGGDEQYF. The CDR3 DNA sequence: TGTGCCAGCAGTTACCCCGGCAGGGGTGGCGACGAGCAGTACTTC.